The 20 T cell receptor beta chains reported below all come from one sample, sequenced in a study of shared clonotypes between healthy human individuals. The naive CD8 subset, CD45RO-negative cells positively selected for CCR7, excluded terminally differentiated effector memory CD45RA+ cells. Using immunoSEQ multiplex PCR, the repertoire was profiled, and TCRdb retains in-frame clones only, with some absent. The table has hundreds of thousands of clones, about 96% seen once; the top ten hold approximately 0.1%. Sequenced material: naive CD8+ T cells sorted from blood. Source of these receptors: a woman under 40 in good health.

This sequence joins TRBV6-1 and TRBJ1-1; 7 bases map to TRBD1. The CDR3 length is 14 residues. The germline CDR1 and CDR2 sequences are MNHNS and SASEGT. Germline trimming cut 6 bases from V and 5 bases from J; bases unmatched to any gene: 9. CDR3 region: CASSLLTGWTEAFF. The CDR3 nucleotides are TGTGCCAGCAGCTTACTGACAGGGTGGACTGAAGCTTTCTTT.

The J gene is TRBJ2-3, the V gene TRBV28, with TRBD2 matching over 8 bases. Looked up from germline, CDR1 is MDHEN and CDR2 is SYDVKM. The V and J ends lost 4 bases and 2 bases, in that order; junction bases with no gene match: 20. This CDR3 is 20 amino acids long. In DNA, the CDR3 is TGTGCCAGCAGTTCCTCTTTGGGATCGGCGGGAGGAGGAGCCACAGATACGCAGTATTTT. Translating it yields CASSSSLGSAGGGATDTQYF.

The chain couples TRBV30 to TRBJ1-4, with D possibly being TRBD1 (6 bases). The CDR3 totals 14 residues. V lost 2 bases, J lost 8 bases, and 15 bases lay in between. Germline-derived CDR1 and CDR2 are GTSNPN and SVGIG (reference sequence). The chain's CDR3 is CAWSPGTLREKLFF. In nucleotides, the CDR3 is TGTGCCTGGAGTCCCGGGACATTGCGGGAAAAACTGTTTTTT.

In DNA, the CDR3 is TGTGCCAGCAAGTTGTACGCTTCTGCTAGCACAGATACGCAGTATTTT. It yields the protein CASKLYASASTDTQYF. The chain employs TRBV27 and TRBJ2-3; D is undetermined. V was clipped by 7 bases and J by 0 bases, with 17 bases between them. The germline gives CDR1 MNHEY, CDR2 SMNVEV (reference sequence). This CDR3 is 16 amino acids long.

The chain links TRBV7-9 to TRBJ2-4; D gene ambiguous. This CDR3 contains 14 residues. The germline gives CDR1 SEHNR, CDR2 FQNEAQ (reference sequence). Between the trimmed V and J ends, which lost 5 bases and 9 bases, there was a span of 17 bases. CDR3 amino acids: CASSPTPSFGIQYF. CDR3 in DNA: TGTGCCAGCAGCCCGACCCCCAGCTTCGGCATTCAGTACTTC.

The V gene is TRBV4-1, the J gene TRBJ1-5; no reliable D call. The ends were cut back, 3 bases at V and 2 bases at J, with 8 bases in the middle. The CDR3 sequence is 14 residues long. Per germline, CDR1 MGHRA and CDR2 YSYEKL. Here the CDR3 reads CASSQDGRNQPQHF. The CDR3 bases are TGCGCCAGCAGCCAGGACGGTCGCAATCAGCCCCAGCATTTT.

The chain combines TRBV4-1 with TRBJ2-7, with D perhaps given as TRBD1 or TRBD2 (5 bases each). The germline V and J ends were trimmed by 0 bases and 4 bases, with 7 bases remaining between them. The CDR3 covers 13 residues. The germline CDR1 and CDR2 sequences are MGHRA and YSYEKL. The CDR3 protein is CASSQDWGYEQYF. For the CDR3, the DNA is TGCGCCAGCAGCCAAGATTGGGGGTACGAGCAGTACTTC.

V usage is TRBV12-5 and J usage is TRBJ2-5; D might be TRBD1 or TRBD2, each matching 5 bases. Between the trimmed V and J ends, which lost 3 bases and 3 bases, there was a span of 23 bases. The CDR3 has 18 residues. Germline lookup yields CDR1 LGHNT and CDR2 FRNRAP. The CDR3 loop reads CASGFSRGQGNPKETQYF. The CDR3 bases are TGTGCTAGTGGTTTTAGTCGGGGCCAGGGCAACCCCAAAGAGACCCAGTACTTC.

The CDR3 DNA reads TGTGCCAGCAGTTCGCCTACTATTAGACTAGCGGGGTACAATGAGCAGTTCTTC. Its protein is CASSSPTIRLAGYNEQFF. The rearrangement uses TRBV27 and TRBJ2-1; 11 positions agree with TRBD2. There are 18 residues in the CDR3. Germline V lookup: CDR1 MNHEY, CDR2 SMNVEV (reference sequence). V lost 4 bases, J lost 4 bases, and 12 bases stayed unmatched.

The chain uses TRBV27 and TRBJ2-5, with D tentatively TRBD1 (6 bases). The assigned J gene may be wrong: the sequence end matches TRBJ2-7 better. The CDR3 covers 13 residues. Germline V gene data show CDR1 as MNHEY and CDR2 as SMNVEV (reference sequence). The CDR3 DNA reads TGTGCCAGCAGTCTCGGACAGTCCTACGAGCAGTACTTC. Translating gives CASSLGQSYEQYF.

In its sample, this clone was seen once. The rearrangement joins TRBV7-8 to TRBJ2-7; 8 positions agree with TRBD2. The V gene's germline CDR1 is SGHVS and CDR2 FQNEAQ. The V gene end was trimmed by 2 bases and the J gene end by 3 bases; junction bases not matched to a gene: 15. The CDR3 contains 18 residues. The CDR3 sequence is CASSLIMAGGRGFYEQYF. For the CDR3, the DNA is TGTGCCAGCAGCTTAATCATGGCGGGGGGTAGGGGTTTCTACGAGCAGTACTTC.

V gene TRBV20-1 combines with J gene TRBJ2-7, with D unclear. V lost 4 bases to trimming and J lost 3 bases, with 7 bases between them. The CDR3 is made up of 11 amino acids. Germline CDR1 is DFQATT and CDR2 is SNEGSKA (reference sequence). The CDR3 is CSATPSYEQYF. The CDR3 coding sequence is TGCAGTGCTACACCGAGCTACGAGCAGTACTTC.

This clone occurred once. This rearrangement joins TRBV27 to TRBJ2-5; tentatively, D is TRBD2 (5 bases). Trimming pared 6 bases from V and 4 bases from J, leaving 15 bases between. Germline assignment: CDR1 MNHEY and CDR2 SMNVEV (reference sequence). The CDR3 sequence is 14 residues long. The CDR3 sequence: CASSPGLLGETQYF. CDR3 sequence (DNA): TGTGCCAGCAGCCCTGGACTTTTGGGAGAGACCCAGTACTTC.

The chain links TRBV28 to TRBJ2-5; 8 bases agree with TRBD1. The V and J ends lost 3 bases and 3 bases, in that order; junction bases with no gene match: 3. Per germline, CDR1 MDHEN and CDR2 SYDVKM. The CDR3 contains 14 residues. The CDR3 nucleotides read TGTGCCAGCAGTTTCCTGACAGGGGAAGAGACCCAGTACTTC. Its protein product is CASSFLTGEETQYF.

The rearrangement joins TRBV19 to TRBJ2-3, with 7 bases aligning to TRBD2. CDR3 length: 14 amino acids. Per the germline V gene, CDR1 is LNHDA and CDR2 is SQIVND (reference sequence). J was trimmed by 1 base and V by 3 bases; bases with no gene match: 1. The CDR3 bases are TGTGCCAGTAGTATGGCGGGGGGCACAGATACGCAGTATTTT. It yields the protein CASSMAGGTDTQYF.

A single count supports this clone. The sample contains more than one DNA sequence encoding this CDR3. J is TRBJ1-1 and V is TRBV27; D perhaps matches TRBD1 (6 bases). The CDR3 loop spans 14 amino acids. Trimming removed 2 bases from V and 5 bases from J, with 12 bases in between. Germline values: CDR1 MNHEY, CDR2 SMNVEV (reference sequence). For the CDR3, the DNA is TGTGCCAGCAGTTTAGTTGGGGGCAGAACTGAAGCTTTCTTT. Residues: CASSLVGGRTEAFF.

The rearrangement uses TRBV27 and TRBJ2-2; no clear D gene. This CDR3 spans 12 amino acids. In germline, CDR1 is MNHEY, CDR2 SMNVEV (reference sequence). Trimming stripped 3 bases from V and 6 bases from J, with 5 bases between. DNA of the CDR3: TGTGCCAGCAGTTTGGTGCCCGGGGAGCTGTTTTTT. Translation gives CASSLVPGELFF.

J is TRBJ2-5 and V is TRBV27; TRBD1 is a possible D gene (6 bases). Trimming cost V 1 base and J 2 bases, with 11 bases left between them. The germline CDR1 and CDR2 sequences are MNHEY and SMNVEV (reference sequence). The length of the CDR3 is 15 residues. The CDR3 sequence: CASSLWQGQQETQYF. The CDR3, as DNA: TGTGCCAGCAGTTTATGGCAAGGACAGCAAGAGACCCAGTACTTC.

The V gene is TRBV27, the J gene TRBJ1-5; D is ambiguous. The germline V gene has CDR1 MNHEY and CDR2 SMNVEV (reference sequence). The V end lost 2 bases, the J end lost 6 bases, and 8 bases lay between the germline ends. The CDR3 is 13 residues long. The CDR3 nucleotides read TGTGCCAGCAGTTTAGGGTTTGGTCAGCCCCAGCATTTT. Residues: CASSLGFGQPQHF.

V and J are TRBV5-6 and TRBJ2-7; weak D call: TRBD1 (5 bases). V was shortened by 4 bases and J by 9 bases, with 14 bases between the two germline ends. Germline V gene lookup returns CDR1 SGHDT and CDR2 YYEEEE. The length of the CDR3 is 12 residues. CDR3 amino acids: CASSPGAVGQYF. Written as DNA, the CDR3 is TGTGCCAGCAGCCCTGGGGCGGTGGGGCAGTACTTC.